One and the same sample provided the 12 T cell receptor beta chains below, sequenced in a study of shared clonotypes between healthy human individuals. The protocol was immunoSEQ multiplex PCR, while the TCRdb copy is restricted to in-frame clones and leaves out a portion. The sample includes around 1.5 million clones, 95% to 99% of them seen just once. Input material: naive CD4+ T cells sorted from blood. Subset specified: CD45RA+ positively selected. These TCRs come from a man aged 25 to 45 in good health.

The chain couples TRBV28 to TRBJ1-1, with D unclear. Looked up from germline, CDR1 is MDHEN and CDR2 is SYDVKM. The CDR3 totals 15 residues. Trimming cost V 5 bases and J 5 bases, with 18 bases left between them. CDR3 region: CASSPHHSGITEAFF. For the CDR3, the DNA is TGTGCCAGCAGTCCGCACCATAGTGGAATAACTGAAGCTTTCTTT.

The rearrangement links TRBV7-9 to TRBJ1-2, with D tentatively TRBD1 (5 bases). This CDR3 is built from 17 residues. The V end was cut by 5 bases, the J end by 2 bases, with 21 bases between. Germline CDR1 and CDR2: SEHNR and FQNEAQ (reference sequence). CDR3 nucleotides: TGTGCCAGCAGCCCACGGGAGGGGATACGGATAAACTATGGCTACACCTTC. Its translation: CASSPREGIRINYGYTF.

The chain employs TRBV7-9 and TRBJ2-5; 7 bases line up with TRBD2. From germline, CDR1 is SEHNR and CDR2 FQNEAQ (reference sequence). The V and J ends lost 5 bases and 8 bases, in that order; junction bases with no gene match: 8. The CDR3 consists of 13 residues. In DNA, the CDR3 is TGTGCCAGCAGCATCGCTGGGGGGGAAACCCAGTACTTC. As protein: CASSIAGGETQYF.

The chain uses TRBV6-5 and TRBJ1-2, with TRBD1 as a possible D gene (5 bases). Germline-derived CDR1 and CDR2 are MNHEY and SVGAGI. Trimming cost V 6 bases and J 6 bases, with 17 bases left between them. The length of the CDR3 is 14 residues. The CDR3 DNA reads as TGTGCCAGCAGCCCAAACGGGGGGGTCCATGGCTACACCTTC. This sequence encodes CASSPNGGVHGYTF.

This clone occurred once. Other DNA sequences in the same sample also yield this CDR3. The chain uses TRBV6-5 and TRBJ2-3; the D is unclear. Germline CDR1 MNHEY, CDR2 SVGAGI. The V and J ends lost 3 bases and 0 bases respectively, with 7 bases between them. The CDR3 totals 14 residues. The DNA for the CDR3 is TGTGCCAGCAGTTATGGCGGTAGCACAGATACGCAGTATTTT. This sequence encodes CASSYGGSTDTQYF.

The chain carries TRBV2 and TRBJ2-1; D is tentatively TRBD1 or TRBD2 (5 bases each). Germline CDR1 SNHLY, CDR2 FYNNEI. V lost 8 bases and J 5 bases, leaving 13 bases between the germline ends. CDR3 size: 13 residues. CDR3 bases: TGTGCCAGCGGGAGAGGGGTCCACAATGAGCAGTTCTTC. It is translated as CASGRGVHNEQFF.

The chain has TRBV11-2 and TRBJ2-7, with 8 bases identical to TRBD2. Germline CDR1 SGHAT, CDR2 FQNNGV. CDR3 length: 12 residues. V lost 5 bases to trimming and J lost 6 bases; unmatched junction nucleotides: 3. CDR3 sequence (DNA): TGTGCCAGCAGCGCCGGGACTAGCGAGCAGTACTTC. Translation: CASSAGTSEQYF. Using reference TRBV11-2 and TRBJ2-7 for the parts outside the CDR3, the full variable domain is EAGVAQSPRYKIIEKRQSVAFWCNPISGHATLYWYQQILGQGPKLLIQFQNNGVVDDSQLPKDRFSAERLKGVDSTLKIQPAKLEDSAVYLCASSAGTSEQYFGPGTRLTVT.

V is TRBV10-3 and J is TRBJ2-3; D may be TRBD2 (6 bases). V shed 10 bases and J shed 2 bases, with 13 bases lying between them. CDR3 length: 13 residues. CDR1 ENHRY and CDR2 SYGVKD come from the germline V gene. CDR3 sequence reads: CATEAGDTDTQYF. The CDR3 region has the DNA TGTGCCACCGAAGCGGGTGACACAGATACGCAGTATTTT.

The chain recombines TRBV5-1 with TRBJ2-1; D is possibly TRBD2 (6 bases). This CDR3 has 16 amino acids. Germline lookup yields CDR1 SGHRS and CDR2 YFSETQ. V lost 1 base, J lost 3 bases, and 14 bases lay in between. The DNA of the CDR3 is TGCGCCAGCAGCTTGCCAGGGCTAGCGAGCTACAATGAGCAGTTCTTC. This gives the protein CASSLPGLASYNEQFF.

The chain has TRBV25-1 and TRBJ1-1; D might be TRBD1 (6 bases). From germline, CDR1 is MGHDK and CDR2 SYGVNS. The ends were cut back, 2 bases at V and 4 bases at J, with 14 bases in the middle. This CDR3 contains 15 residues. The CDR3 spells CASSEVGGLGTEAFF. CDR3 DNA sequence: TGTGCCAGCAGTGAAGTCGGGGGGCTGGGCACTGAAGCTTTCTTT.

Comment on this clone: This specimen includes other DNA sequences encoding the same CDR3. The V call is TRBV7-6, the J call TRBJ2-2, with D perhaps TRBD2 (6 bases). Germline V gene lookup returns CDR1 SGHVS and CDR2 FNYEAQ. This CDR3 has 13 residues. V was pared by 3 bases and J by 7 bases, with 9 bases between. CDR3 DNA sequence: TGTGCCAGCAGCTTGATGGAGGGCGGGGAGCTGTTTTTT. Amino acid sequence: CASSLMEGGELFF.

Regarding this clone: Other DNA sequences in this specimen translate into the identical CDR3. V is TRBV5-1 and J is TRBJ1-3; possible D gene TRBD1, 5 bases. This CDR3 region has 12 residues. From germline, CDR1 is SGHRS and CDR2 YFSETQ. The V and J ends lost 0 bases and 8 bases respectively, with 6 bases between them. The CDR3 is CASSLEGDTIYF. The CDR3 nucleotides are TGCGCCAGCAGCTTGGAAGGGGACACCATATATTTT.